The 13 T cell receptor beta chains below all came from one sample that was sequenced in a study of OX40 agonist ivuxolimab in advanced cancers. Libraries were prepared by immunoSEQ multiplex PCR; TCRdb keeps only in-frame clonotypes and omits some of them. The table includes roughly 40,000 clones, just under 95% detected once. Sequencing was performed on CD4+ or CD8+ T cells sorted from blood, taken in a trial of the OX40 agonist ivuxolimab. These receptor sequences come from an adult with an advanced solid tumor such as melanoma, head and neck, liver or kidney cancer.

The chain employs TRBV15 and TRBJ1-1; D remains unclear. The CDR3 length is 16 residues. Germline V gene sequence: CDR1 LNHNV, CDR2 YYDKDF (reference sequence). V lost 0 bases and J 2 bases, leaving 13 bases between the germline ends. CDR3 protein: CATSREDGWVNTEAFF. Here the CDR3 DNA reads TGTGCCACCAGCAGAGAAGACGGGTGGGTAAACACTGAAGCTTTCTTT.

The chain links TRBV6-1 to TRBJ2-2; D uncertain. V was pared by 2 bases and J by 7 bases, with 8 bases between. The germline gives CDR1 MNHNS, CDR2 SASEGT. CDR3 length: 13 amino acids. CDR3 residues: CASSEWSDGELFF. In DNA form, the CDR3 reads TGTGCCAGCAGTGAATGGAGTGACGGGGAGCTGTTTTTT.

V gene TRBV30 combines with J gene TRBJ2-7; D gene uncertain. Trimming removed 3 bases at V and 6 bases at J, with 21 bases between. The CDR3 runs 15 residues. Germline lookup yields CDR1 GTSNPN and CDR2 SVGIG (reference sequence). The CDR3 DNA sequence: TGTGCCTGGAGATCCGACGGAGCTCTAATGGCCGAGCAGTACTTC. This gives the protein CAWRSDGALMAEQYF.

This clone was found a few times. This sequence joins TRBV7-9 and TRBJ1-5, with 11 bases lining up with TRBD1. V lost 4 bases and J lost 7; bases outside the gene matches: 6. This CDR3 contains 15 residues. Per the germline V gene, CDR1 is SEHNR and CDR2 is FQNEAQ (reference sequence). This CDR3 is CASSWGQGVGQPQHF. The CDR3 coding sequence is TGTGCCAGCAGCTGGGGACAGGGGGTGGGACAGCCCCAGCATTTT.

In the case of this clone: Sequence at one end of the junction differs from germline and may be a read error. The chain is built from TRBV6-5 and TRBJ1-1; 8 nucleotides line up with TRBD1. The CDR3 consists of 14 residues. Per germline, CDR1 MNHEY and CDR2 SVGAGI. CDR3 protein: CAGSKDRANTEAFF. In DNA, the CDR3 is TGTGCCGGCAGCAAGGACAGGGCCAACACTGAAGCTTTCTTT.

V is TRBV15 and J is TRBJ2-1; TRBD1 matches 9 bases. Germline-derived CDR1 and CDR2 are LNHNV and YYDKDF (reference sequence). The CDR3 is 16 residues long. J was trimmed by 7 bases and V by 0 bases; bases with no gene match: 7. The DNA of the CDR3 is TGTGCCACCAGCAGAGATGGCGTGACAGGGGGAAATGAGCAGTTCTTC. As protein: CATSRDGVTGGNEQFF.

J is TRBJ2-5 and V is TRBV5-1; the D is unclear. CDR1 SGHRS and CDR2 YFSETQ come from the germline V gene. V lost 0 bases and J lost 4, with 13 bases in between. The CDR3 totals 15 residues. CDR3 in amino acids: CASSLASSVGETQYF. DNA for the CDR3: TGCGCCAGCAGCTTGGCTTCGTCGGTTGGAGAGACCCAGTACTTC. Drawing the rest from reference TRBV5-1 and TRBJ2-5, the complete variable domain is KAGVTQTPRYLIKTRGQQVTLSCSPISGHRSVSWYQQTPGQGLQFLFEYFSETQRNKGNFPGRFSGRQFSNSRSEMNVSTLELGDSALYLCASSLASSVGETQYFGPGTRLLVL.

This clone was observed a single time. The chain carries TRBV27 and TRBJ2-3, with D maybe TRBD2 (6 bases). This CDR3 is 16 amino acids long. Germline lookup yields CDR1 MNHEY and CDR2 SMNVEV (reference sequence). Between the trimmed V and J ends, which lost 5 bases and 3 bases, there was a span of 18 bases. The CDR3 DNA reads TGTGCCAGCAGTACGTTTGGGGGGAGAGTGACAGATACGCAGTATTTT. This translates into CASSTFGGRVTDTQYF.

As DNA, the CDR3 is TGCAGCGCGCTAGCGGGAGGTTCATTTTCCGGGGAGCTGTTTTTT. Amino acids: CSALAGGSFSGELFF. This rearrangement joins TRBV29-1 to TRBJ2-2, with TRBD2 matching over 11 bases. V dropped 7 bases and J dropped 6; count of bases not matched to a gene: 10. The CDR3 covers 15 residues. Per germline, CDR1 SQVTM and CDR2 ANQGSEA.

Concerning this clone: The same CDR3 is also encoded by other DNA sequences in this sample. The genes are TRBV19 and TRBJ2-7; D gene ambiguous. Trimming removed 4 bases from V and 1 base from J, with 8 bases in between. The CDR3 is made up of 13 amino acids. CDR1 and CDR2 (germline): LNHDA, SQIVND (reference sequence). CDR3 nucleotide sequence: TGTGCCAGTAGTACAGGAGCTTCCTACGAGCAGTACTTC. Its translation: CASSTGASYEQYF.

The CDR3 DNA reads as TGTGCCAGCAGTGCAACTAGCTACGAGCAGTACTTC. As protein: CASSATSYEQYF. The V and J genes are TRBV6-5 and TRBJ2-7; perhaps TRBD2 as D (5 bases). The CDR3 totals 12 residues. V was trimmed by 5 bases and J by 3 bases, leaving 8 bases between them. The germline V gene encodes CDR1 MNHEY and CDR2 SVGAGI.

The chain uses TRBV5-6 and TRBJ1-4; maybe TRBD1 (6 bases). This CDR3 spans 15 amino acids. Trimming left V 3 bases short and J 2 bases short, with 11 bases between. Germline-derived CDR1 and CDR2 are SGHDT and YYEEEE. The DNA for the CDR3 is TGTGCCAGCAGCTCGGAGGGGGTGACTAATGAAAAACTGTTTTTT. Encoded protein: CASSSEGVTNEKLFF.

On this clone: An end of the junction does not agree with germline; a read error may underlie this. The CDR3 sequence is CASSQAPGLAMAGELFF. CDR3 coding DNA: TGTGCCAGCAGTCAAGCGCCGGGACTCGCCATGGCGGGGGAGCTGTTTTTT. The chain uses TRBV6-1 and TRBJ2-2, with a possible D match to TRBD2 (6 bases). The CDR3 spans 17 residues. Looked up from germline, CDR1 is MNHNS and CDR2 is SASEGT.